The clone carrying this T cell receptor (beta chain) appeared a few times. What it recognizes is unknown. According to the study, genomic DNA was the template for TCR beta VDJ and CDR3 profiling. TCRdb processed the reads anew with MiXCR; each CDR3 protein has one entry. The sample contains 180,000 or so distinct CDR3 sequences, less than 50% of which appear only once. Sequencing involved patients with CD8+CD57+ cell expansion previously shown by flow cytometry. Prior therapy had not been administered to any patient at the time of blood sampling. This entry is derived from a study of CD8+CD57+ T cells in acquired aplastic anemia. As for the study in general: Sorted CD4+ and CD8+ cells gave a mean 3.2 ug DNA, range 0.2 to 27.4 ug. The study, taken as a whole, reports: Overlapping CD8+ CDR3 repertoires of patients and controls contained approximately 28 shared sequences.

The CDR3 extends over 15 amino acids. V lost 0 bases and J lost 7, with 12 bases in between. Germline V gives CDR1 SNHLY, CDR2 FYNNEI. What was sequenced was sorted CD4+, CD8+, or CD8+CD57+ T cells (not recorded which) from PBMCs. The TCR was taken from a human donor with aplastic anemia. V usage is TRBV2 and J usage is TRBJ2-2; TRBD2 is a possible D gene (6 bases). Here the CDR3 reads CASSEARGVGGELFF. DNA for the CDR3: TGTGCCAGCAGTGAAGCGCGCGGGGTGGGCGGGGAGCTGTTTTTT. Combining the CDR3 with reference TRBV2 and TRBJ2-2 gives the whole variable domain EPEVTQTPSHQVTQMGQEVILRCVPISNHLYFYWYRQILGQKVEFLVSFYNNEISEKSEIFDDQFSVERPDGSNFTLKIRSTKLEDSAMYFCASSEARGVGGELFFGEGSRLTVL.